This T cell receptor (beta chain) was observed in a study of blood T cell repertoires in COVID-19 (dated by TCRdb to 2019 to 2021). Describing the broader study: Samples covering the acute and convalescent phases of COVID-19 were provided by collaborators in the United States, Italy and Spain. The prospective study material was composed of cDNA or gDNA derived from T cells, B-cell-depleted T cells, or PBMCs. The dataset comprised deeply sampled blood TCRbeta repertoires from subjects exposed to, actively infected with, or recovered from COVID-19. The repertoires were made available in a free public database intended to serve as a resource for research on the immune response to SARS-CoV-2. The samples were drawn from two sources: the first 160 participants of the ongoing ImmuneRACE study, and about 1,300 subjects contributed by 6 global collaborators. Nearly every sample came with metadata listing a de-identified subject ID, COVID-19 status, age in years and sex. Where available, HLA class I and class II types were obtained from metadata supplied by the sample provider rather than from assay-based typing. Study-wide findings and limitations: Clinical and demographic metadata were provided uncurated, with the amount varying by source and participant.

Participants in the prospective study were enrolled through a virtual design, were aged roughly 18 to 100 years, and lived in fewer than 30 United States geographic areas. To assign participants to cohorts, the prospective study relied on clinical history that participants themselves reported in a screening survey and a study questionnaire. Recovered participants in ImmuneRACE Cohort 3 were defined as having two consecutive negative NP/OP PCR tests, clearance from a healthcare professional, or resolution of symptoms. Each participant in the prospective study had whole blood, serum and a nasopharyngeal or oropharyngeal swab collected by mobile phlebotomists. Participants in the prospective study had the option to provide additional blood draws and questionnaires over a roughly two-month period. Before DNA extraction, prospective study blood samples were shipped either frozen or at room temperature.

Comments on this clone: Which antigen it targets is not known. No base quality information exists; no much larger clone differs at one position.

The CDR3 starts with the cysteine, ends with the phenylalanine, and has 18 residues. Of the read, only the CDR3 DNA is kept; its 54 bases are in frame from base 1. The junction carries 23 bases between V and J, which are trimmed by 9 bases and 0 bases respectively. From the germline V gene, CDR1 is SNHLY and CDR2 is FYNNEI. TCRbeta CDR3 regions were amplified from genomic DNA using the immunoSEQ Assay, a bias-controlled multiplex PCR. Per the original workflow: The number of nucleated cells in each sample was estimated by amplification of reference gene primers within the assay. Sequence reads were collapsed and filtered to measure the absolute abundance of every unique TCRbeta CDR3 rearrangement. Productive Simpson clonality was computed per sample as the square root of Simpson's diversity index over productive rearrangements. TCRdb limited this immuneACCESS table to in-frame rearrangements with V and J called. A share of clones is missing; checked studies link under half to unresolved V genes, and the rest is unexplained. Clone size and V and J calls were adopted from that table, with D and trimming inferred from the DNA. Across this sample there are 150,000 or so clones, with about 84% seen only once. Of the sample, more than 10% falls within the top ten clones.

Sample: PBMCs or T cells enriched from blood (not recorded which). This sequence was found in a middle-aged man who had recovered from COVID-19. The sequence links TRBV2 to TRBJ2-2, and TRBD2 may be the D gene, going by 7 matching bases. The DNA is TGTGCCAGTTGGGGAAGGGGGGGACGGAGGACGAACACCGGGGAGCTGTTTTTT. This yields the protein CASWGRGGRRTNTGELFF.